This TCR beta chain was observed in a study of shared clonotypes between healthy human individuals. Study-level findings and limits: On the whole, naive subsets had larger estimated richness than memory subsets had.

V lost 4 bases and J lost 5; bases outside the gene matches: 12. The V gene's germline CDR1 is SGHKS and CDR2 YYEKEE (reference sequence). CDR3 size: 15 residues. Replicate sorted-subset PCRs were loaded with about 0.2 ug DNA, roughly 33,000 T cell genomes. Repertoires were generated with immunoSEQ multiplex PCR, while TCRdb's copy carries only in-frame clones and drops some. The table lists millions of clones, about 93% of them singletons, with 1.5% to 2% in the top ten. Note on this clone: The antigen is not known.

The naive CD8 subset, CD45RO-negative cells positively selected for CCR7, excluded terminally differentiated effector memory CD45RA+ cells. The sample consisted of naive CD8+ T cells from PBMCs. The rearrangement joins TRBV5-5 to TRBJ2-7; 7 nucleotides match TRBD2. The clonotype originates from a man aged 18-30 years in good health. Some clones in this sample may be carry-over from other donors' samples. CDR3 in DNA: TGTGCCAGCAGCCGCCGCGGGGAGGGCCTCCACGAGCAGTACTTC. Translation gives CASSRRGEGLHEQYF.